Listed below are T cell receptor beta chains from one sample, sequenced in a study of cytomegalovirus exposure and HLA in healthy donors. Clones were read by immunoSEQ multiplex PCR, and TCRdb kept only the in-frame ones, dropping some. The table lists 150,000 to 200,000 clones, roughly four fifths of them singletons, with about 4% in the top ten. The sequenced sample consisted of PBMCs. These receptors were collected from a man in his fifties or sixties in good health and CMV-seropositive. Each CDR3 is given with its conserved first and last residue. The D gene is left open where the match is weak. A clone size is listed for some rows: how often the clone was seen (once, few, many), or a class if it is expanded.

j_call	v_call	clone_size	d_call	cdr3_nt	cdr3_aa
TRBJ1-2	TRBV9	NA	TRBD1	TGTGCCAGCAGCGTAGCGACAGGGGGAGGGTATGGCTACACCTTC	CASSVATGGGYGYTF
TRBJ2-1	TRBV4-3	NA	NA	TGCGCCAGCGGTTTCGGACTCAACAATGAGCAGTTCTTC	CASGFGLNNEQFF
TRBJ2-2	TRBV4-1	once	TRBD2	TGCGCCAGCAGCAAAACAAGCGGGGGGAGGAGAGGGGAGCTGTTTTTT	CASSKTSGGRRGELFF
TRBJ2-1	TRBV27	few	TRBD2	TGTGCCAGCAGTCCCCCGCCAGCGGGAGGGTTCAATGAGCAGTTCTTC	CASSPPPAGGFNEQFF
TRBJ1-4	TRBV4-1	NA	NA	TGCGCCAGCAGCCAAGGGGGCAAGGGTGAAAAACTGTTTTTT	CASSQGGKGEKLFF
TRBJ2-3	TRBV9	NA	TRBD2	TGTGCCAGCAGCGGACTAGCGGGGGGGAGCACAGATACGCAGTATTTT	CASSGLAGGSTDTQYF
TRBJ1-5	TRBV27	NA	TRBD1	TGTGCCAGCAGCGATACAGGGGGCAATCAGCCCCAGCATTTT	CASSDTGGNQPQHF
TRBJ2-7	TRBV9	NA	TRBD1	TGTGCCAGCAGTAGACAGGGTGCCGACGAGCAGTACTTC	CASSRQGADEQYF
TRBJ2-2	TRBV11-3	NA	NA	TGTGCCAGCAGCCGTATACGGGACACCGGGGAGCTGTTTTTT	CASSRIRDTGELFF
TRBJ2-2	TRBV28	NA	TRBD1	TGTGCCAGCAGTTTAGGGACAGGGGGCACCGGGGAGCTGTTTTTT	CASSLGTGGTGELFF
TRBJ1-5	TRBV2	NA	NA	TGTGCCAGCGGGGGGCAGCCCCAGCATTTT	CASGGQPQHF
TRBJ2-1	TRBV5-4	once	TRBD2	TGTGCCAGCAGCTTGGCGGCGGGGGGGGCCTACAATGAGCAGTTCTTC	CASSLAAGGAYNEQFF
TRBJ2-2	TRBV4-1	NA	NA	TGCGCCAGCAGCCACATCAGGACCGGGGAGCTGTTTTTT	CASSHIRTGELFF
TRBJ1-2	TRBV30	NA	TRBD1	TGTGCCTGGAGTTTTGACAGGGGACGATATGGCTACACCTTC	CAWSFDRGRYGYTF
TRBJ2-2	TRBV11-2	NA	TRBD2	TGTGCCAGCAAGGGGGGGACTAGCGGGAACACCGGGGAGCTGTTTTTT	CASKGGTSGNTGELFF
TRBJ1-1	TRBV6-1	NA	NA	TGTGCCAGCAGTGAAGCGTTTTACCGGGAGGGCACTGAAGCTTTCTTT	CASSEAFYREGTEAFF
TRBJ2-7	TRBV2	NA	TRBD1	TGTGCCAGCAGTCCGGGACAGGGAGGAGACGAGCAGTACTTC	CASSPGQGGDEQYF
TRBJ1-1	TRBV28	NA	NA	TGTGCCAGCAGCCTCGGGAGGGTCGTAACTGAAGCTTTCTTT	CASSLGRVVTEAFF
TRBJ1-1	TRBV27	NA	NA	TGTGCCAGCAGTTTGGGGACTGAAAACACTGAAGCTTTCTTT	CASSLGTENTEAFF
TRBJ2-1	TRBV11-2	NA	TRBD2	TGTGCCAGCAGCTCAAGATCCTGGACTAGCGGGAGGAATGAGCAGTTCTTC	CASSSRSWTSGRNEQFF
TRBJ2-2	TRBV10-1	NA	TRBD1	TGCGCCAGCAGTGAGCCGGGACAGGGAGGGACCGGGGAGCTGTTTTTT	CASSEPGQGGTGELFF
TRBJ1-1	TRBV10-2	few	NA	TGCGCCAGCAGACAGGGTAACACTGAAGCTTTCTTT	CASRQGNTEAFF
TRBJ1-2	TRBV28	NA	TRBD1	TGTGCCAGCAGTTTATCCGATCGACAGGGAGACTACACCTTC	CASSLSDRQGDYTF
TRBJ1-2	TRBV9	NA	TRBD1	TGTGCCAGCAGGCTAGAGGGACAGGGAGACTATGGCTACACCTTC	CASRLEGQGDYGYTF
TRBJ2-2	TRBV7-9	NA	TRBD2	TGTGCCAGCAGCCTCAGACTAGCGGGAGTGCCCGGGGAGCTGTTTTTT	CASSLRLAGVPGELFF
TRBJ2-6	TRBV6-1	few	NA	TGTGCCAGCAGTGTAAGCATCTCTGGGGCCAACGTCCTGACTTTC	CASSVSISGANVLTF
TRBJ2-7	TRBV29-1	NA	TRBD1	TGCAGCGGCCTGGGACAGCGATACGAGCAGTACTTC	CSGLGQRYEQYF
TRBJ2-5	TRBV9	NA	NA	TGTGCCAGCAGCGTAGGACAGGGAGGTCTGGAGACCCAGTACTTC	CASSVGQGGLETQYF
TRBJ1-4	TRBV4-1	few	NA	TGCGCCAGCAGGCGACAATCCGCAACTAATGAAAAACTGTTTTTT	CASRRQSATNEKLFF
TRBJ2-7	TRBV28	few	NA	TGTGCCAGCCACGTAGGGGGAGGGACCTACGAGCAGTACTTC	CASHVGGGTYEQYF
TRBJ2-5	TRBV7-2	few	TRBD2	TGTGCCAGCAGCTTAACTAGCGGGGGGGCCGCGGAGACCCAGTACTTC	CASSLTSGGAAETQYF
TRBJ1-1	TRBV10-3	NA	NA	TGTGCCATCAGGACAGGGAACACTGAAGCTTTCTTT	CAIRTGNTEAFF
TRBJ1-4	TRBV18	NA	TRBD1	TGTGCCAGCTCACTACAGGGGACCGCAACTAATGAAAAACTGTTTTTT	CASSLQGTATNEKLFF
TRBJ2-1	TRBV5-6	once	NA	TGTGCCAGCAGCTTAATAGGGAACAGGGTGGTCTATGAGCAGTTCTTC	CASSLIGNRVVYEQFF
TRBJ2-7	TRBV30	NA	TRBD1	TGTGCCTGGAGAGATCCGGGACAGTTTTACGAGCAGTACTTC	CAWRDPGQFYEQYF
TRBJ1-1	TRBV5-4	few	NA	TGTGCCAGCAGCTTGGGGGCGGGCGATGAAGCTTTCTTT	CASSLGAGDEAFF
TRBJ2-7	TRBV11-2	NA	TRBD2	TGTGCCAGCAGCTCCGGGGGCCCTGGGACTAGCGGCTACGAGCAGTACTTC	CASSSGGPGTSGYEQYF
TRBJ1-2	TRBV18	NA	TRBD1	TGTGCCAGCTCACTTCCTGGGACAGTCGGCTACACCTTC	CASSLPGTVGYTF
TRBJ2-7	TRBV29-1	few	TRBD1	TGCAGCGTTGAACCGGGACAGGTTAAATCCTACGAGCAGTACTTC	CSVEPGQVKSYEQYF
TRBJ2-7	TRBV7-9	NA	NA	TGTGCCAGCAGCCGGGACAGGGGACCTAGCGGGGCCTACGAGCAGTACTTC	CASSRDRGPSGAYEQYF
TRBJ1-2	TRBV4-1	NA	TRBD1	TGCGCCAGCAGCCAAGACGGGGACAGACTAAACTATGGCTACACCTTC	CASSQDGDRLNYGYTF